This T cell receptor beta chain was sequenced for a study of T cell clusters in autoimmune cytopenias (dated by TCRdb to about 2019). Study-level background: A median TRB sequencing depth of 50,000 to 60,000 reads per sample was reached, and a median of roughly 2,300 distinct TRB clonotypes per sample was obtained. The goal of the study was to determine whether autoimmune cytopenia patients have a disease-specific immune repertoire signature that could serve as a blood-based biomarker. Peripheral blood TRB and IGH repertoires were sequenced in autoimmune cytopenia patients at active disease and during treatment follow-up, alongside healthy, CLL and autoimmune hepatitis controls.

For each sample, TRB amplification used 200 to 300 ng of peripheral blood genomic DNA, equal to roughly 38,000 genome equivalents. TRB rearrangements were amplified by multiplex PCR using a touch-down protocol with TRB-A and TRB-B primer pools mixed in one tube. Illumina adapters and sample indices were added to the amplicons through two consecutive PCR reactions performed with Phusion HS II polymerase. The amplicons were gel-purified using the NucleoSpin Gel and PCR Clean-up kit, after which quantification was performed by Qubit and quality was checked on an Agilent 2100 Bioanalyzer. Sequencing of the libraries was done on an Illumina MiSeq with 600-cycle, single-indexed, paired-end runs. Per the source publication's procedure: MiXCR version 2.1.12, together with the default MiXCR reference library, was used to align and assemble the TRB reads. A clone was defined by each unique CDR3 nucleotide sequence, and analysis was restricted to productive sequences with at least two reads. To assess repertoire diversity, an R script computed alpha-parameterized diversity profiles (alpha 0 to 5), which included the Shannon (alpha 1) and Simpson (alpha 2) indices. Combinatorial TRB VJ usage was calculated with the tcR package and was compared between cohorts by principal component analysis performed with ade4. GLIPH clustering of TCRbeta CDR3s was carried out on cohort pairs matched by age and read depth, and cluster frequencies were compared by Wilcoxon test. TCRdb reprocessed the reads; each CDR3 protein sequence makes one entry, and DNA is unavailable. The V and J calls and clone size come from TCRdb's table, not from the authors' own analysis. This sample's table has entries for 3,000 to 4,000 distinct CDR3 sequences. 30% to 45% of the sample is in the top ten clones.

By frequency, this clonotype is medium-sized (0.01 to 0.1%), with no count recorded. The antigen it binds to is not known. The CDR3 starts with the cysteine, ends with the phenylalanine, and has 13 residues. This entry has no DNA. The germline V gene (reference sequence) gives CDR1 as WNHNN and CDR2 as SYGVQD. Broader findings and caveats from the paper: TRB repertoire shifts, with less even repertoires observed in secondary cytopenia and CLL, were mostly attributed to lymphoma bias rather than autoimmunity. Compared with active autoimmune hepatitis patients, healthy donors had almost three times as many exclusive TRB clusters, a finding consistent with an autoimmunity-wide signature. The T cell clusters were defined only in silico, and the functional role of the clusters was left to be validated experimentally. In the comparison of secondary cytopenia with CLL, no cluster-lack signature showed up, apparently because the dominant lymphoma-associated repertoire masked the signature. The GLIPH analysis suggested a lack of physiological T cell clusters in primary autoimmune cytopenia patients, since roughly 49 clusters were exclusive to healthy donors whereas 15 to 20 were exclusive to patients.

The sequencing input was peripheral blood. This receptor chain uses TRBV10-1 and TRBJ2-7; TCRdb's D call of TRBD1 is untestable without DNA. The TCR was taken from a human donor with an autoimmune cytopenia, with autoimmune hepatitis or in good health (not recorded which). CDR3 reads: CASRGPGTYEQYF.